One sample yielded the 21 T cell receptor beta chains listed below, sequenced in a study of CD4 T cells in relation to SARS-CoV-2 and coronaviruses. Before the COVID-19 pandemic, during about 2010-2019, CD4+ T cells were taken from unexposed donors. The cells were cultured for around ten days before CD4+ T cells were isolated. Their antigen targets remain unknown. Sequenced by immunoSEQ multiplex PCR; TCRdb stores in-frame clones only, minus some. The repertoire holds 15,000 to 25,000 clones, with around 80% as singletons. Sequenced material: CD4+ T cells from PBMCs, cultured in vitro. The source is a human donor in good health.

This chain links TRBV6-4 with TRBJ1-1; D is unclear. V was cut by 0 bases and J by 3 bases, with 11 bases left in between. This CDR3 spans 15 amino acids. Germline lookup yields CDR1 MRHNA and CDR2 SNTAGT. The CDR3 sequence: CASSDSDGRYTEAFF. In DNA form, the CDR3 reads TGTGCCAGCAGTGACTCGGACGGACGCTACACTGAAGCTTTCTTT.

This clone appeared a single time. The chain employs TRBV4-2 and TRBJ1-1; a possible D gene is TRBD1 (6 bases). This CDR3 has 16 amino acids. From germline, CDR1 is LGHNA and CDR2 YNFKEQ. Trimming cost V 3 bases and J 3 bases, with 17 bases left between them. CDR3 loop: CASSQDAVGGYTEAFF. In DNA form, the CDR3 reads TGTGCCAGCAGCCAGGATGCCGTAGGGGGGTACACTGAAGCTTTCTTT.

This clone was seen once. The CDR3 DNA reads as TGTGCCAGCAGCCGCAGGGGTATAGAGACCCAGTACTTC. This gives the protein CASSRRGIETQYF. The chain recombines TRBV3-1 (or the pseudogene TRBV3-2) with TRBJ2-5; a weak D match, TRBD1 (6 bases). Germline V gene lookup returns CDR1 LGHDT and CDR2 YNNKEL (reference sequence). Trimming pared 4 bases from V and 4 bases from J, leaving 10 bases between. This CDR3 is built from 13 residues.

This sequence joins TRBV7-9 and TRBJ2-1, with a tentative D call TRBD1 (6 bases). V was pared by 4 bases and J by 2 bases, with 9 bases between. Germline V gene sequence: CDR1 SEHNR, CDR2 FQNEAQ (reference sequence). This CDR3 comprises 14 residues. The CDR3 loop reads CASSSTGAYNEQFF. CDR3 sequence (DNA): TGTGCCAGCAGCTCGACAGGAGCCTACAATGAGCAGTTCTTC.

CDR3 in amino acids: CSVSPTGATEAFF. CDR3 sequence (DNA): TGCAGCGTTAGCCCGACAGGGGCCACTGAAGCTTTCTTT. V gene TRBV29-1 combines with J gene TRBJ1-1; TRBD1 aligns across 8 bases. CDR1 is SQVTM and CDR2 is ANQGSEA in the germline V gene. CDR3 size: 13 residues. J lost 4 bases, V lost 5 bases, and 6 bases had no gene match.

This clone showed up just a few times. The chain recombines TRBV7-8 with TRBJ2-7, with 7 bases lining up with TRBD1. J was trimmed by 3 bases and V by 5 bases; bases with no gene match: 7. This CDR3 region has 14 residues. In germline, CDR1 is SGHVS, CDR2 FQNEAQ. The CDR3: CASSQDRQSYEQYF. In DNA, the CDR3 is TGTGCCAGCAGCCAGGACAGGCAAAGCTACGAGCAGTACTTC.

This clone was seen a handful of times. This sequence joins TRBV3-1 (or the pseudogene TRBV3-2) and TRBJ2-3; D is perhaps TRBD2 (6 bases). CDR1 is LGHDT and CDR2 is YNNKEL in the germline V gene (reference sequence). Trimming took 2 bases from V and 5 from J, leaving 11 bases between them. The CDR3 has 14 amino acids. The CDR3, as DNA: TGTGCCAGCAGCCAATCAGCCGGGGGAGATACGCAGTATTTT. Translation gives CASSQSAGGDTQYF.

This rearrangement joins TRBV7-9 to TRBJ2-3; the D is unclear. The CDR3 is made up of 13 amino acids. V gave up 5 bases and J gave up 2 bases, with 8 bases separating them. Germline V gives CDR1 SEHNR, CDR2 FQNEAQ (reference sequence). The CDR3 coding sequence is TGTGCCAGCAGCCTCAGAAACACAGATACGCAGTATTTT. Translation gives CASSLRNTDTQYF.

This clone occurred a few times. V usage is TRBV3-1 (or the pseudogene TRBV3-2) and J usage is TRBJ2-7, with 11 bases lining up with TRBD2. The germline gives CDR1 LGHDT, CDR2 YNNKEL (reference sequence). The CDR3 runs to 17 residues. After removal of 1 base from V and 6 bases from J, the junction contained 11 bases not matched to a gene. Here the CDR3 DNA reads TGTGCCAGCAGCCAAGGGTATAGCGGGAGGGCCGTGGGCGAGCAGTACTTC. Its translation: CASSQGYSGRAVGEQYF.

The chain employs TRBV18 and TRBJ2-5; 10 bases fit TRBD1. V gave up 9 bases and J gave up 0 bases; unmatched junction bases: 10. CDR1 is KGHSH and CDR2 is LQKENI in the germline V gene. The CDR3 covers 16 residues. This chain's CDR3 is CASIDRGLRYQETQYF. The CDR3 coding sequence is TGTGCCAGTATCGACAGGGGGCTGAGGTACCAAGAGACCCAGTACTTC.

The V and J genes are TRBV6-5 and TRBJ2-7; TRBD1 is a possible D gene (8 bases). The CDR3 is 15 amino acids. CDR1 and CDR2 from the germline V gene are MNHEY and SVGAGI. Trimming shortened V by 0 bases and J by 5 bases, and 14 bases separated the two germline ends. The CDR3 spells CASSYSYRGGDEQYF. DNA of the CDR3: TGTGCCAGCAGTTACTCCTACAGGGGGGGCGACGAGCAGTACTTC.

This clone was seen a few times. The V gene is TRBV7-2, the J gene TRBJ1-2; 8 bases match TRBD1. Germline values: CDR1 SGHTA, CDR2 FQGNSA. The CDR3 contains 16 residues. Trimming took 4 bases from V and 6 from J; bases not matched to a gene: 13. The CDR3 spells CASSSATDRVRDGYTF. The CDR3 nucleotides read TGTGCCAGCAGCTCGGCTACGGACAGGGTCAGGGATGGCTACACCTTC.

The V gene is TRBV11-3, the J gene TRBJ1-1, with a tentative D call TRBD1 (5 bases). Germline V gene lookup returns CDR1 SGHNT and CDR2 YENEEA. The V end lost 0 bases, the J end lost 3 bases, and 11 bases lay between the germline ends. The CDR3 runs 15 residues. CDR3 sequence: CASSLDHQGDTEAFF. CDR3 nucleotides: TGTGCCAGCAGCTTAGATCATCAGGGAGACACTGAAGCTTTCTTT.

The chain couples TRBV6-5 to TRBJ1-2, with 10 positions matching TRBD1. Germline V gene data show CDR1 as MNHEY and CDR2 as SVGAGI. The CDR3 consists of 14 residues. The ends lost 7 bases at V and 7 bases at J; junction bases unmatched: 9. Here the CDR3 reads CASTEDRGWLGYTF. In nucleotides, the CDR3 is TGTGCCAGCACCGAGGACAGGGGGTGGCTTGGCTACACCTTC.

The chain recombines TRBV21-1 with TRBJ2-5; whether TRBD2, the table's D call, matches the DNA was not checked. TRBV21-1 is classified as a pseudogene. The CDR3 totals 16 residues. The CDR3 DNA is TGTGCCAGCAGCCAACCACTAGCGGGGGGGCTAGAGACCCAGTACTTC. It encodes CASSQPLAGGLETQYF.

The rearrangement joins TRBV3-1 (or the pseudogene TRBV3-2) to TRBJ1-4, with 7 nucleotides matching TRBD1. Germline CDR1 and CDR2: LGHDT and YNNKEL (reference sequence). This CDR3 is built from 16 residues. Germline trimming cut 4 bases from V and 7 bases from J; bases unmatched to any gene: 12. The CDR3 protein is CASSPTTGVGTEKLFF. The CDR3 DNA reads as TGTGCCAGCAGCCCAACTACAGGGGTGGGTACTGAAAAACTGTTTTTT.

The V and J genes are TRBV3-1 (or the pseudogene TRBV3-2) and TRBJ2-7, with D possibly being TRBD1 or TRBD2 (7 bases each). Per germline, CDR1 LGHDT and CDR2 YNNKEL (reference sequence). Trimming pared 5 bases from V and 4 bases from J, leaving 15 bases between. The CDR3 has 14 amino acids. The CDR3 spells CASSYRGGPYEQYF. CDR3 DNA: TGTGCCAGCAGCTACAGGGGAGGGCCTTACGAGCAGTACTTC.

The chain recombines TRBV27 with TRBJ2-1; D ambiguous. Germline V lookup: CDR1 MNHEY, CDR2 SMNVEV (reference sequence). Trimming took 4 bases from V and 2 from J, leaving 12 bases between them. This CDR3 spans 15 amino acids. The CDR3 region is CASSYTRTAYNEQFF. The CDR3 DNA is TGTGCCAGCAGTTACACCCGGACCGCCTACAATGAGCAGTTCTTC.

This rearrangement joins TRBV7-2 to TRBJ1-6; D is unclear. The germline CDR1 and CDR2 sequences are SGHTA and FQGNSA. The CDR3 length is 15 residues. The V end was cut by 0 bases, the J end by 9 bases, with 12 bases between. The CDR3 DNA reads as TGTGCCAGCAGCTTAGCGCCCGGGGTAGGTTCACCCCTCCACTTT. This sequence encodes CASSLAPGVGSPLHF.

The chain uses TRBV4-3 and TRBJ2-3, with D unclear. Looked up from germline, CDR1 is LGHNA and CDR2 is YSLEER. The CDR3 has 12 amino acids. Trimming left V 5 bases short and J 0 bases short, with 3 bases between. For the CDR3, the DNA is TGCGCCAGCAGCTTTAGCACAGATACGCAGTATTTT. Translated, it gives CASSFSTDTQYF.

The rearrangement links TRBV5-1 to TRBJ2-3, with D uncertain. The germline CDR1 and CDR2 sequences are SGHRS and YFSETQ. This CDR3 has 16 residues. V was cut by 0 bases and J by 0 bases, with 11 bases left in between. CDR3: CASSLDGHLSTDTQYF. The CDR3 DNA reads as TGCGCCAGCAGCTTGGACGGCCACCTCAGCACAGATACGCAGTATTTT.